The present T cell receptor beta chain was sequenced within a study of OX40 agonist ivuxolimab in advanced cancers. Whole-study context: The study enrolled dose-escalation patients with hepatocellular carcinoma, melanoma, renal cell or head and neck cancer.

Sequenced by immunoSEQ multiplex PCR; TCRdb stores in-frame clones only, minus some. The sample holds roughly 86,000 clones, 85% to 90% seen once. With 4 bases clipped from V and 0 bases from J, the junction kept 10 bases outside the gene matches. From germline, CDR1 is SGHRS and CDR2 YFSETQ. The CDR3 is 18 residues long. The receptor was derived from an adult with an advanced solid tumor such as melanoma, head and neck, liver or kidney cancer. The sample was CD4+ or CD8+ T cells sorted from blood, taken in a trial of the OX40 agonist ivuxolimab. V and J are TRBV5-1 and TRBJ2-3, with 11 bases identical to TRBD2. The CDR3 DNA reads as TGCGCCAGCAGCCTATCCCCGGTAGCGGGAGGGAGCACAGATACGCAGTATTTT. Translation: CASSLSPVAGGSTDTQYF.